A single count supports the clone carrying this T cell receptor (beta chain). TCRdb's table, derived via immunoSEQ multiplex PCR, lists solely in-frame clones and lacks some. The repertoire has 180,000 or so clones, over 70% of them found once; the top ten carry 9.5% to 11%. Cohort placement rested on clinical history that participants reported themselves. These data are taken from a study of blood T cell repertoires in COVID-19. CDR1 and CDR2 from the germline V gene are WSHSY and SAAADI. The CDR3 runs to 12 residues. With 4 bases removed from V and 9 bases from J, the gap between germline ends came to 10 bases.

This rearrangement joins TRBV10-2 to TRBJ1-5; D is unclear. The clonotype originates from a man aged 50-59 years who had recovered from COVID-19. Input material: PBMCs or T cells enriched from blood (not recorded which). The CDR3 protein is CASSGGGWPQHF. The CDR3 region has the DNA TGCGCCAGCAGTGGGGGAGGTTGGCCCCAGCATTTT.